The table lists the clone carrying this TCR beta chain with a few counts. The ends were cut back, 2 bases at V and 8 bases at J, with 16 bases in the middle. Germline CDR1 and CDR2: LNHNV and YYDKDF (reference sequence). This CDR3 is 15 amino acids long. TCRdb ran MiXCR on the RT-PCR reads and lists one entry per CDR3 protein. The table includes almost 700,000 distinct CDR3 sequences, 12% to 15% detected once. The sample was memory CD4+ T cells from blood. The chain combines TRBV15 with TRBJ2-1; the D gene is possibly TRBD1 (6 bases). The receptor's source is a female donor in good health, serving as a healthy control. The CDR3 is CATSRFQGGTDEQFF. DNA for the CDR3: TGTGCCACCAGCAGATTTCAAGGGGGAACGGATGAGCAGTTCTTC. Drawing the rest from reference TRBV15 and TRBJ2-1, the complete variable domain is DAMVIQNPRYQVTQFGKPVTLSCSQTLNHNVMYWYQQKSSQAPKLLFHYYDKDFNNEADTPDNFQSRRPNTSFCFLDIRSPGLGDTAMYLCATSRFQGGTDEQFFGPGTRLTVL.